This is a list of T cell receptor beta chains from one sample in a study of OX40 agonist ivuxolimab in advanced cancers. Assay: immunoSEQ multiplex PCR; the TCRdb copy retains only in-frame clones and omits some. The sample yields some 45,000 clones, about 79% seen once. The source material was CD4+ or CD8+ T cells sorted from blood, sampled in a trial of the OX40 agonist ivuxolimab. Receptors originate from an adult with an advanced solid tumor such as melanoma, head and neck, liver or kidney cancer. The CDR3 runs from the conserved cysteine through the conserved F or W. D genes are given only for firm matches. Some rows have no size entry. The others give once, few or many, or a class for an expanded clone.

>TRBV2|TRBJ1-5|NA|once|15
TGTGCCAGCAGTGAATGGACGGGAACTCATCAGCCCCAGCATTTT
CASSEWTGTHQPQHF
>TRBV11-2|TRBJ2-3|TRBD2|NA|16
TGTGCCAGCAGGTCCCCAGCGGGGGGGCCAGTCGATACGCAGTATTTT
CASRSPAGGPVDTQYF
>TRBV2|TRBJ2-1|TRBD1|once|13
TGTGCCAGCAGAACAGGGGGTTACAATGAGCAGTTCTTC
CASRTGGYNEQFF
>TRBV29-1|TRBJ2-7|TRBD1|once|11
TGCAGCGGCGGACAGGGGGGCGAGCAGTACTTC
CSGGQGGEQYF
>TRBV28|TRBJ2-7|TRBD1|NA|14
TGTGCCAGCGACCCCGGGACAGGTCCCTACGAGCAGTACTTC
CASDPGTGPYEQYF
>TRBV18|TRBJ2-1|NA|NA|11
TGTGCCAGCTCACCAAGGACAGAGCAGTTCTTC
CASSPRTEQFF
>TRBV12-5|TRBJ1-6|TRBD1|once|18
TGTGCTAGTATGGAGGGGGACAGGGGAATTTCCTATAATTCACCCCTCCACTTT
CASMEGDRGISYNSPLHF
>TRBV6-4|TRBJ2-5|NA|NA|11
TGTGCCAGCGGGCAGAAAGAGACCCAGTACTTC
CASGQKETQYF
>TRBV27|TRBJ2-2|TRBD2|NA|17
TGTGCCAGCAGCCGACAACTAGCGGGGGGGCGGGCCGGGGAGCTGTTTTTT
CASSRQLAGGRAGELFF
>TRBV27|TRBJ2-5|TRBD2|NA|17
TGTGCCAGCAGTTCCTCCCTTGCGGGGGTCTCGTTGGAGACCCAGTACTTC
CASSSSLAGVSLETQYF
>TRBV6-1|TRBJ1-2|NA|few|13
TGTGCCAGCAGCGAAAGGCCGACATTTGGCTACACCTTC
CASSERPTFGYTF
>TRBV10-3|TRBJ1-1|NA|once|14
TGTGCCATCAGTCGTGCAGGGACGAACACTGAAGCTTTCTTT
CAISRAGTNTEAFF
>TRBV11-2|TRBJ2-7|NA|NA|17
TGTGCCAGCAGCTCCCCGGCTAGCGACCAAGCTTCCTACGGGCAGTACTTC
CASSSPASDQASYGQYF
>TRBV10-3|TRBJ2-7|TRBD2|NA|15
TGTGCCATCAGTGGACTAGCGGTGAGCTCCTACGAGCAGTACTTC
CAISGLAVSSYEQYF
>TRBV7-2|TRBJ2-1|NA|NA|12
TGTGCCAGCAGCTTACTAGATCGTGAGCAGTTCTTC
CASSLLDREQFF
>TRBV5-6|TRBJ1-4|NA|NA|15
TGTGCCAGCAGCTTGAATTTGGGACTTAATGAAAAACTGTTTTTT
CASSLNLGLNEKLFF
>TRBV10-1|TRBJ2-6|NA|few|15
TGCGCCAGCAGTGACGGGACGACCGGGGCCAACGTCCTGACTTTC
CASSDGTTGANVLTF
>TRBV23-1|TRBJ2-5|NA|NA|18
TGCGCCAGCAGTCAAATCCTAGAGCAACAGGAAAGCGAAGAGACCCAGTACTTC
CASSQILEQQESEETQYF
>TRBV30|TRBJ1-1|NA|NA|16
TGTGCCTGGAGTTCCCGAGCGGGCCCCATGAACACTGAAGCTTTCTTT
CAWSSRAGPMNTEAFF
>TRBV5-6|TRBJ1-1|NA|once|14
TGTGCCAGCAGCAGTCCAGGGCTGAACACTGAAGCTTTCTTT
CASSSPGLNTEAFF
>TRBV15|TRBJ1-1|NA|NA|13
TGTGCCACCGGGGGGGCCGCGAACACTGAAGCTTTCTTT
CATGGAANTEAFF
>TRBV9|TRBJ2-3|NA|NA|12
TGTGCCAGCAGCGTATTGGGAGATACGCAGTATTTT
CASSVLGDTQYF
>TRBV6-1|TRBJ1-6|NA|few|14
TGTGCCAGCAGGGGACCCCTGACCAATTCACCCCTCCACTTT
CASRGPLTNSPLHF
>TRBV11-1|TRBJ2-1|NA|NA|15
TGTGCCAGCAGCCCTAAACTAAGGTTCGGCAATGAGCAGTTCTTC
CASSPKLRFGNEQFF
>TRBV5-1|TRBJ1-5|NA|NA|14
TGCGCCAGCAGCCCGGACGGTAGCAATCAGCCCCAGCATTTT
CASSPDGSNQPQHF
>TRBV4-1|TRBJ2-5|TRBD2|NA|15
TGCGCCAGCAGCCGTTTACTAGCGGACCAAGAGACCCAGTACTTC
CASSRLLADQETQYF
>TRBV19|TRBJ2-7|NA|NA|13
TGTGCCAGTAGTATCTTGGCGGGCTACGAGCAGTACTTC
CASSILAGYEQYF
>TRBV4-1|TRBJ2-3|NA|NA|15
TGCGCCAGCAGCCAAGACAGCCCTAGCACAGATACGCAGTATTTT
CASSQDSPSTDTQYF
>TRBV9|TRBJ2-2|NA|few|13
TGTGCCAGCAGCGTTTTGCTCACCGGGGAGCTGTTTTTT
CASSVLLTGELFF